These T cell receptor beta chains were read from a single sample in a study of patients and donors after allogeneic stem cell transplantation. TCRdb called the RT-PCR reads again in MiXCR, with one record for every CDR3 protein. The sample has hundreds of thousands of distinct CDR3 sequences; 15% to 20% are singletons. Sequenced sample: blood, either unsorted or a sorted T cell fraction (not recorded which). The source is a human donor who was either an allogeneic HSCT recipient or a stem cell or donor lymphocyte infusion donor (not recorded which). It is not recorded whose cells these are; they may come from a transplant donor. The CDR3 runs from the conserved cysteine through the conserved F or W. D genes are given only for firm matches. A row's size may be missing; if present it is once, few, many or a size class.

clone size: few
D gene: .
V gene: TRBV6-5
J gene: TRBJ2-5
CDR3 DNA: TGTGCCAGCAGACGGGGTCCGGAGACCCAGTACTTC
CDR3 protein: CASRRGPETQYF

clone size: few
D gene: TRBD1
V gene: TRBV12-3/TRBV12-4
J gene: TRBJ1-2
CDR3 DNA: TGTGCCAGCAGTTCCCTGACAGGGTATGGCTACACCTTC
CDR3 protein: CASSSLTGYGYTF

clone size: .
D gene: .
V gene: TRBV12-3/TRBV12-4
J gene: TRBJ1-2
CDR3 DNA: TGTGCCAGCAGTGTCTACAGGGAGAGCTATGGCTACACCTTC
CDR3 protein: CASSVYRESYGYTF

clone size: .
D gene: .
V gene: TRBV6-1
J gene: TRBJ1-1
CDR3 DNA: TGTGCCAGCAGCAGCGGAGCGGGTTGGACTGAAGCTTTCTTT
CDR3 protein: CASSSGAGWTEAFF

clone size: many
D gene: TRBD2
V gene: TRBV20-1
J gene: TRBJ2-7
CDR3 DNA: TGCAGTGCTAGAGGGGGGACTCGGGAGGACTACGAGCAGTACTTC
CDR3 protein: CSARGGTREDYEQYF

clone size: .
D gene: .
V gene: TRBV12-5
J gene: TRBJ2-3
CDR3 DNA: TGTGCTAGTGCCGCGGGATACCTTAACACAGATACGCAGTATTTT
CDR3 protein: CASAAGYLNTDTQYF

clone size: few
D gene: TRBD2
V gene: TRBV4-1
J gene: TRBJ2-7
CDR3 DNA: TGCGCCAGCAGCCAAAGAGTAGGGACTCTAGCGGGAGCGTACGAGCAGTACTTC
CDR3 protein: CASSQRVGTLAGAYEQYF

clone size: .
D gene: .
V gene: TRBV11-1
J gene: TRBJ2-6
CDR3 DNA: TGTGCCAGCAGCTTGGTACACACCGGGGCCAACGTCCTGATTTTC
CDR3 protein: CASSLVHTGANVLIF

clone size: .
D gene: TRBD1
V gene: TRBV5-1
J gene: TRBJ2-3
CDR3 DNA: TGCGCCAGCAGCGGGGACAGGGGGCGAAGAGATACGCAGTATTTT
CDR3 protein: CASSGDRGRRDTQYF

clone size: .
D gene: .
V gene: TRBV30
J gene: TRBJ1-5
CDR3 DNA: TGTGCCTGGAGTATTCAGGGGAAGGGGCCCCAGCATTTT
CDR3 protein: CAWSIQGKGPQHF

clone size: .
D gene: .
V gene: TRBV20-1
J gene: TRBJ2-6
CDR3 DNA: TGCAGTGCTAGAGCCGGGATCTCTGGGGCCAACGTCCTGACTTTC
CDR3 protein: CSARAGISGANVLTF

clone size: many
D gene: .
V gene: TRBV28
J gene: TRBJ2-3
CDR3 DNA: TGTGCCAGCAGTGTTTCTTCTCTAGCCCTTCTCCTTACAGATACGCAGTATTTT
CDR3 protein: CASSVSSLALLLTDTQYF

clone size: .
D gene: .
V gene: TRBV20-1
J gene: TRBJ1-5
CDR3 DNA: TGCAGTGCTAGAGATCGGAGGAGGGGGTTCAATCAGCCCCAGCATTTT
CDR3 protein: CSARDRRRGFNQPQHF

clone size: .
D gene: TRBD2
V gene: TRBV6-5
J gene: TRBJ2-7
CDR3 DNA: TGTGCCAGCAGTTACAGCGGGGCAAAGGAGCAGTACTTC
CDR3 protein: CASSYSGAKEQYF

clone size: few
D gene: .
V gene: TRBV25-1
J gene: TRBJ2-3
CDR3 DNA: TGTGCCAGCAGTGAATTTGGGGTCCCGGAGACAGATACGCAGTATTTT
CDR3 protein: CASSEFGVPETDTQYF

clone size: many
D gene: .
V gene: TRBV7-9
J gene: TRBJ2-2
CDR3 DNA: TGTGCCAGCAGCTCCATCGGGGAGCTGTTTTTT
CDR3 protein: CASSSIGELFF

clone size: many
D gene: .
V gene: TRBV9
J gene: TRBJ2-1
CDR3 DNA: TGTGCCAGCAGCAATAGGCCCTCCGGGGAGCAGTTCTTC
CDR3 protein: CASSNRPSGEQFF

clone size: .
D gene: .
V gene: TRBV20-1
J gene: TRBJ2-5
CDR3 DNA: TGCAGTGCTAGAGACCCGGGACGACTTTTGGAGACCCAGTACTTC
CDR3 protein: CSARDPGRLLETQYF

clone size: few
D gene: .
V gene: TRBV9
J gene: TRBJ2-7
CDR3 DNA: TGTGCCAGCGGCGAGGTGCAGTACTTC
CDR3 protein: CASGEVQYF

clone size: .
D gene: TRBD2
V gene: TRBV12-3/TRBV12-4
J gene: TRBJ2-2
CDR3 DNA: TGTGCCAGCAGTTTGCGGCCTAGCGGGGGGGAAACCGGGGAGCTGTTTTTT
CDR3 protein: CASSLRPSGGETGELFF

clone size: few
D gene: .
V gene: TRBV20-1
J gene: TRBJ1-2
CDR3 DNA: TGCAGTGCTTGGGACGGTAGCTATGGCTACACCTTC
CDR3 protein: CSAWDGSYGYTF

clone size: .
D gene: TRBD1
V gene: TRBV10-2
J gene: TRBJ2-1
CDR3 DNA: TGCGCCAGCGGCCCAACAGGGGAGAATGAGCAGTTCTTC
CDR3 protein: CASGPTGENEQFF

clone size: few
D gene: TRBD2
V gene: TRBV6-4
J gene: TRBJ2-1
CDR3 DNA: TGTGCCAGCAGCCTAATAGCGGGAGTCCTTTACAATGAGCAGTTCTTC
CDR3 protein: CASSLIAGVLYNEQFF

clone size: .
D gene: .
V gene: TRBV19
J gene: TRBJ2-3
CDR3 DNA: TGTGCCAGTAGTATTTCGGGAGCGGCAGATACGCAGTATTTT
CDR3 protein: CASSISGAADTQYF

clone size: .
D gene: .
V gene: TRBV20-1
J gene: TRBJ2-7
CDR3 DNA: TGCAGTGCTAGAGACCGTGACGGTACCTACGAGCAGTACTTC
CDR3 protein: CSARDRDGTYEQYF

clone size: .
D gene: TRBD2
V gene: TRBV4-2
J gene: TRBJ2-1
CDR3 DNA: TGTGCCAGCAGACCCAGCGGGGCCGCCTACAATGAGCAGTTCTTC
CDR3 protein: CASRPSGAAYNEQFF

clone size: .
D gene: .
V gene: TRBV15
J gene: TRBJ1-4
CDR3 DNA: TGTGCCACCGGTAGGCCTAATGAAAAACTGTTTTTT
CDR3 protein: CATGRPNEKLFF

clone size: many
D gene: .
V gene: TRBV5-5
J gene: TRBJ1-1
CDR3 DNA: TGTGCCAGCAGCCTACAGACATATAACACTGAAGCTTTCTTT
CDR3 protein: CASSLQTYNTEAFF

clone size: few
D gene: TRBD1
V gene: TRBV6-2/TRBV6-3
J gene: TRBJ1-1
CDR3 DNA: TGTGCCAGCAGTTACCATCAGGGGGCCGGCACTGAAGCTTTCTTT
CDR3 protein: CASSYHQGAGTEAFF

clone size: .
D gene: TRBD1
V gene: TRBV30
J gene: TRBJ1-5
CDR3 DNA: TGTGCCTGGAGTGTTGGCAGGGGGAGTCATCAGCCCCAGCATTTT
CDR3 protein: CAWSVGRGSHQPQHF

clone size: .
D gene: .
V gene: TRBV11-2
J gene: TRBJ2-3
CDR3 DNA: TGTGCCAGCAGCCCGGGACAAGATACGCAGTATTTT
CDR3 protein: CASSPGQDTQYF

clone size: many
D gene: TRBD2
V gene: TRBV25-1
J gene: TRBJ2-1
CDR3 DNA: TGTGCCAGCAGTTCCCGACTAGCGGGACTATACAATGAGCAGTTCTTC
CDR3 protein: CASSSRLAGLYNEQFF

clone size: .
D gene: TRBD2
V gene: TRBV7-3
J gene: TRBJ2-1
CDR3 DNA: TGTGCCAGCAGCCAAACCGGGACTAGCGCCTTCAATGAGCAGTTCTTC
CDR3 protein: CASSQTGTSAFNEQFF

clone size: .
D gene: .
V gene: TRBV21-1
J gene: TRBJ1-5
CDR3 DNA: TGTGCCAGCAGCAAAGGGGGACAGTCCTTCAATCAGCCCCAGCATTTT
CDR3 protein: CASSKGGQSFNQPQHF

clone size: many
D gene: .
V gene: TRBV10-3
J gene: TRBJ1-2
CDR3 DNA: TGTGCCATCAGTCCCCGCCGGGATTCTAACTATGGCTACACCTTC
CDR3 protein: CAISPRRDSNYGYTF

clone size: .
D gene: TRBD2
V gene: TRBV20-1
J gene: TRBJ2-7
CDR3 DNA: TGCAGTGCTTCCCCCCTAGCGGGAGGGTCCGAGCAGTACTTC
CDR3 protein: CSASPLAGGSEQYF

clone size: few
D gene: .
V gene: TRBV12-3/TRBV12-4
J gene: TRBJ1-5
CDR3 DNA: TGTGCCAGCAGGACAGGAGTGGGGCCCCAGCATTTT
CDR3 protein: CASRTGVGPQHF

clone size: many
D gene: TRBD1
V gene: TRBV6-5
J gene: TRBJ2-2
CDR3 DNA: TGTGCCAGCAGTTTCAAGGGACAGGGAACCGGGGAGCTGTTTTTT
CDR3 protein: CASSFKGQGTGELFF

clone size: many
D gene: .
V gene: TRBV6-2/TRBV6-3
J gene: TRBJ2-5
CDR3 DNA: TGTGCCAGCAGTTACTCTACTGGGAGGAGAGAGACCCAGTACTTC
CDR3 protein: CASSYSTGRRETQYF

clone size: few
D gene: .
V gene: TRBV20-1
J gene: TRBJ2-4
CDR3 DNA: TGCAGTGCTCATAAGGAGGCAGGTCCGAACTTAGCCAAAAACATTCAGTACTTC
CDR3 protein: CSAHKEAGPNLAKNIQYF

clone size: few
D gene: TRBD2
V gene: TRBV10-2
J gene: TRBJ2-5
CDR3 DNA: TGCGCCACCCTAGCGGATAATCAAGAGACCCAGTACTTC
CDR3 protein: CATLADNQETQYF

clone size: .
D gene: .
V gene: TRBV12-3/TRBV12-4
J gene: TRBJ2-7
CDR3 DNA: TGTGCCAGCAGTTTAGCGGCGGGCAGCTCCTACGAGCAGTACTTC
CDR3 protein: CASSLAAGSSYEQYF

clone size: few
D gene: TRBD1
V gene: TRBV25-1
J gene: TRBJ2-1
CDR3 DNA: TGTGCCAGCAGGGACAGGGTCAATGAGCAGTTCTTC
CDR3 protein: CASRDRVNEQFF

clone size: .
D gene: TRBD1
V gene: TRBV12-3/TRBV12-4
J gene: TRBJ1-6
CDR3 DNA: TGTGCCAGCAGTAAGGACAGGGTCCGGAATAATTCACCCCTCCACTTT
CDR3 protein: CASSKDRVRNNSPLHF

clone size: few
D gene: TRBD1
V gene: TRBV4-1
J gene: TRBJ1-5
CDR3 DNA: TGCGCCAGCAGCCACAGGACAGGGGGCAATCAGCCCCAGCATTTT
CDR3 protein: CASSHRTGGNQPQHF

clone size: few
D gene: TRBD2
V gene: TRBV9
J gene: TRBJ2-1
CDR3 DNA: TGTGCCAGCAGCGTAGCTACGGGACTAGCCAACAATGAGCAGTTCTTC
CDR3 protein: CASSVATGLANNEQFF

clone size: .
D gene: TRBD1
V gene: TRBV7-9
J gene: TRBJ2-7
CDR3 DNA: TGTGCCAGCAGCTTCCAGCGACAGGGGGAGGAGCAGTACTTC
CDR3 protein: CASSFQRQGEEQYF

clone size: .
D gene: .
V gene: TRBV27
J gene: TRBJ2-2
CDR3 DNA: TGTGCCAGCAGTTTCCTTACCACAGAGAACACCGGGGAGCTGTTTTTT
CDR3 protein: CASSFLTTENTGELFF

clone size: many
D gene: .
V gene: TRBV12-3/TRBV12-4
J gene: TRBJ1-1
CDR3 DNA: TGTGCCAGCAGTTATTTCAACACTGAAGCTTTCTTT
CDR3 protein: CASSYFNTEAFF

clone size: .
D gene: .
V gene: TRBV20-1
J gene: TRBJ1-2
CDR3 DNA: TGCAGTGCTAGAGATAGGTCAAGGGACTATGGCTACACCTTC
CDR3 protein: CSARDRSRDYGYTF

clone size: .
D gene: .
V gene: TRBV7-8
J gene: TRBJ2-1
CDR3 DNA: TGTGCCAGCAGCTTAGGGCAAACCAATGAGCAGTTCTTC
CDR3 protein: CASSLGQTNEQFF

clone size: .
D gene: TRBD1
V gene: TRBV7-8
J gene: TRBJ2-4
CDR3 DNA: TGTGCCAGCAGCCCGAGGGGACAGGAAACCAAAAACATTCAGTACTTC
CDR3 protein: CASSPRGQETKNIQYF

clone size: many
D gene: TRBD2
V gene: TRBV20-1
J gene: TRBJ2-1
CDR3 DNA: TGCAGTGCTAGAGGCCGAGGGACTAGCGGGGGCCCTTACAATGAGCAGTTCTTC
CDR3 protein: CSARGRGTSGGPYNEQFF

clone size: few
D gene: TRBD1
V gene: TRBV4-3
J gene: TRBJ1-5
CDR3 DNA: TGCGCCAGCAGCCTGCGACAGGGAGGTCAGCCCCAGCATTTT
CDR3 protein: CASSLRQGGQPQHF